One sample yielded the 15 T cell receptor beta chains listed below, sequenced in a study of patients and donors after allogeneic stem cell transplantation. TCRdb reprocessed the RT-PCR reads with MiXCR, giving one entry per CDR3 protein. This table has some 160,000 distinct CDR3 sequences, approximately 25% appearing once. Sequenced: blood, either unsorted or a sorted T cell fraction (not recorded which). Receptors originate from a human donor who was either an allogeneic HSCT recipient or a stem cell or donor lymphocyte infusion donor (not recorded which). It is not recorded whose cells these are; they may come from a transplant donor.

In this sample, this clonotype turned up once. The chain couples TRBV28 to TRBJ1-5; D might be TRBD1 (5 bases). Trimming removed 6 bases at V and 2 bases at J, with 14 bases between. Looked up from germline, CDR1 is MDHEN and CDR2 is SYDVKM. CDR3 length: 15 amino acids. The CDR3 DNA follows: TGTGCCAGCAGGACTTTGGGGCAAGGCAATCAGCCCCAGCATTTT. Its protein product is CASRTLGQGNQPQHF.

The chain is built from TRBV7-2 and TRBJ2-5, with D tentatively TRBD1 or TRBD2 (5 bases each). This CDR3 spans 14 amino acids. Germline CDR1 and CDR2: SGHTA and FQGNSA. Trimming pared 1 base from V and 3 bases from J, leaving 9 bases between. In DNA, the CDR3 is TGTGCCAGCAGCTTAGAATGGGGGAAAGAGACCCAGTACTTC. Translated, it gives CASSLEWGKETQYF.

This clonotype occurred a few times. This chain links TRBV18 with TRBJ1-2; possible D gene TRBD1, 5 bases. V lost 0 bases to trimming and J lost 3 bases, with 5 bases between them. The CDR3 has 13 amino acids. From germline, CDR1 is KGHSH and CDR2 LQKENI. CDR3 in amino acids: CASSPPTDYGYTF. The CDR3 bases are TGTGCCAGCTCACCACCGACAGACTATGGCTACACCTTC.

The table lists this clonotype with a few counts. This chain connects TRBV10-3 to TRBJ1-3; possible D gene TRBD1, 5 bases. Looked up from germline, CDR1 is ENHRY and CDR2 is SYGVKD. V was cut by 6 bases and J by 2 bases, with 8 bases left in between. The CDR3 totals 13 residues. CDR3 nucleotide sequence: TGTGCCATCAGCCGGGACCCTGGAAACACCATATATTTT. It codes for CAISRDPGNTIYF.

The CDR3 loop is CASSLDLRENEQFF. CDR3 sequence (DNA): TGTGCCAGCAGCTTAGATCTAAGGGAGAATGAGCAGTTCTTC. The gene calls are TRBV11-3 and TRBJ2-1, with D perhaps TRBD2 (5 bases). In germline, CDR1 is SGHNT, CDR2 YENEEA. Trimming stripped 0 bases from V and 7 bases from J, with 10 bases between. The CDR3 sequence is 14 residues long. Complete variable domain (other parts from reference TRBV11-3 and TRBJ2-1): EAGVVQSPRYKIIEKKQPVAFWCNPISGHNTLYWYLQNLGQGPELLIRYENEEAVDDSQLPKDRFSAERLKGVDSTLKIQPAELGDSAVYLCASSLDLRENEQFFGPGTRLTVL.

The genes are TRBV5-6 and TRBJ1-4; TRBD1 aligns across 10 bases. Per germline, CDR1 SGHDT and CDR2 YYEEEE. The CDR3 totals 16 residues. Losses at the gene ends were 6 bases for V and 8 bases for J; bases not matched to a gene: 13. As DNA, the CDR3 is TGTGCCAGCACCGCTGACAGGGGGCATTTAACGGAAAAACTGTTTTTT. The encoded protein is CASTADRGHLTEKLFF. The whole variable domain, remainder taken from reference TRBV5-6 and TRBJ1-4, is DAGVTQSPTHLIKTRGQQVTLRCSPKSGHDTVSWYQQALGQGPQFIFQYYEEEERQRGNFPDRFSGHQFPNYSSELNVNALLLGDSALYLCASTADRGHLTEKLFFGSGTQLSVL.

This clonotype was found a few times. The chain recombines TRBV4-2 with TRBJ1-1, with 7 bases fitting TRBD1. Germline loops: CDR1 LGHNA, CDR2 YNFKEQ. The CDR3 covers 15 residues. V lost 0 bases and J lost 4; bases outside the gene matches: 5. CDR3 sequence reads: CASSQDEGARTEAFF. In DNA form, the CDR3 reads TGTGCCAGCAGCCAAGATGAGGGGGCGCGCACTGAAGCTTTCTTT.

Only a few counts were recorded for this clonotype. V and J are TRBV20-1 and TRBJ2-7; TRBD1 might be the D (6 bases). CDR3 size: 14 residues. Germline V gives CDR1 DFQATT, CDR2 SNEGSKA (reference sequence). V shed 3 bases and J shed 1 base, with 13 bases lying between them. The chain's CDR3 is CSASVPGQSYEQYF. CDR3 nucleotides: TGCAGTGCTAGTGTGCCAGGACAGTCCTACGAGCAGTACTTC.

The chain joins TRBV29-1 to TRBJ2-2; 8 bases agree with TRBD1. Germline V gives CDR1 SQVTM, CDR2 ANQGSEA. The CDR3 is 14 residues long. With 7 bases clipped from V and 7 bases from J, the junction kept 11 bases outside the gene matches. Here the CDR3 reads CSAYGQGTDGELFF. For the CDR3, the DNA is TGCAGCGCCTACGGACAGGGTACAGACGGGGAGCTGTTTTTT.

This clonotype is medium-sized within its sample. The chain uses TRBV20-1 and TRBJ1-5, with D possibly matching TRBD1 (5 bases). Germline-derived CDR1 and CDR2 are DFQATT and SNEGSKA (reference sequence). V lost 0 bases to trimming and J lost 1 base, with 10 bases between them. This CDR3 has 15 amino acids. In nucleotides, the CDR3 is TGCAGTGCTAGAGATATAAGGGACAGCAATCAGCCCCAGCATTTT. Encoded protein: CSARDIRDSNQPQHF.

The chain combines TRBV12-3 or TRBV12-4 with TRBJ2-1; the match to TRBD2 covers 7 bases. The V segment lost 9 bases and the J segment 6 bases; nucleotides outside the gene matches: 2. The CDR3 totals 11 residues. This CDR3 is CASREVNEQFF. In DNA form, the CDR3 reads TGTGCCAGTCGGGAGGTCAATGAGCAGTTCTTC.

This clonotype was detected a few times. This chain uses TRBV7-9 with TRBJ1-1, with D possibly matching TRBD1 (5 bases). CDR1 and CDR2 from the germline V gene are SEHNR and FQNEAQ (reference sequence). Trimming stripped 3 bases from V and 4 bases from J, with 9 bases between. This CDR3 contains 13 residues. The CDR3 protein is CASSFGGVTEAFF. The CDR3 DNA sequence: TGTGCCAGCAGCTTCGGGGGGGTCACTGAAGCTTTCTTT. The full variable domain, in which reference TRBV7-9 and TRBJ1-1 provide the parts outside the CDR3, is DTGVSQNPRHKITKRGQNVTFRCDPISEHNRLYWYRQTLGQGPEFLTYFQNEAQLEKSRLLSDRFSAERPKGSFSTLEIQRTEQGDSAMYLCASSFGGVTEAFFGQGTRLTVV.

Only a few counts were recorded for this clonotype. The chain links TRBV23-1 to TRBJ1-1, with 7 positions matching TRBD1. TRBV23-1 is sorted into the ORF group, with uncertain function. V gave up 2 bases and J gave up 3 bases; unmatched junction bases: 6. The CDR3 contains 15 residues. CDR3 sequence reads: CASSQNRGMDTEAFF. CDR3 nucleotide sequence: TGCGCCAGCAGTCAAAACAGGGGTATGGACACTGAAGCTTTCTTT.

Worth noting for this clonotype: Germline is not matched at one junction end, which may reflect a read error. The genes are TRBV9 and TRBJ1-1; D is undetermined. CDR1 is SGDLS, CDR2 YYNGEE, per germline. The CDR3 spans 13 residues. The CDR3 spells CASSVDPRDIGLF. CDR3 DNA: TGTGCCAGCAGCGTAGATCCGCGCGATATTGGGCTCTTT.

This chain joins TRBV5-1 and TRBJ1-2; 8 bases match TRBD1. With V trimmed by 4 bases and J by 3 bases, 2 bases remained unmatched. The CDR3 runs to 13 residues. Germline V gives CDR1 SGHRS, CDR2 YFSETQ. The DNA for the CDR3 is TGCGCCAGCAGCACGGGACAGGACTATGGCTACACCTTC. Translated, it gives CASSTGQDYGYTF.